A single sample is the source of the 24 T cell receptor beta chains below, sequenced in a study of T cell responses to AZD1222 COVID-19 vaccine (dated by TCRdb to the early 2020s). The sample's time point, from its label and the paper: baseline before first vaccination. Libraries were made using the immunoSEQ multiplex PCR assay. Held by TCRdb, this immuneACCESS table contains in-frame sequences only and omits some clones. Under half of the omission traces to an unresolved V gene where checked; the cause of the rest is unknown. The sample records about 110,000 clones, around 80% of which are singletons. Approximately 4.6% of the sample rests with the top ten. The sample here was peripheral blood, taken on day 0 of AZD1222 vaccination. The receptors were gathered from an adult in good health.

The chain carries TRBV10-2 and TRBJ2-7; 9 bases fit TRBD1. Germline-derived CDR1 and CDR2 are WSHSY and SAAADI. This CDR3 region has 13 residues. With 6 bases clipped from V and 4 bases from J, the junction kept 4 bases outside the gene matches. CDR3 amino acids: CASSRDRAYEQYF. The CDR3 region has the DNA TGCGCCAGCAGCCGGGACAGGGCGTACGAGCAGTACTTC.

J is TRBJ1-2 and V is TRBV7-8; D is perhaps TRBD1 (5 bases). CDR1 is SGHVS and CDR2 is FQNEAQ in the germline V gene. This CDR3 contains 16 residues. The ends were cut back, 4 bases at V and 4 bases at J, with 19 bases in the middle. The CDR3 nucleotides are TGTGCCAGCAGCTCCAGAGGTGTGGGGCAGAGCTATGGCTACACCTTC. Its translation is CASSSRGVGQSYGYTF.

V usage is TRBV5-1 and J usage is TRBJ2-2, with 12 nucleotides matching TRBD2. V was clipped by 6 bases and J by 9 bases; unmatched bases: 15. The CDR3 sequence is 17 residues long. In germline, CDR1 is SGHRS, CDR2 YFSETQ. The CDR3 reads CASTKPGLAGPGRELFF. CDR3 in DNA: TGCGCCAGCACCAAACCGGGACTAGCGGGTCCCGGGAGGGAGCTGTTTTTT.

The V call is TRBV27, the J call TRBJ1-5, with 8 positions matching TRBD1. CDR3 size: 16 residues. Losses at the gene ends were 5 bases for V and 2 bases for J; bases not matched to a gene: 8. CDR1 is MNHEY, CDR2 SMNVEV, per germline (reference sequence). CDR3 sequence: CASSPTDRGRNQPQHF. The CDR3 nucleotides read TGTGCCAGCAGTCCTACCGACAGGGGCCGCAATCAGCCCCAGCATTTT.

The rearrangement links TRBV6-4 to TRBJ1-2; D not resolved. The CDR3 spans 14 residues. Germline V gene sequence: CDR1 MRHNA, CDR2 SNTAGT. Trimming removed 3 bases at V and 5 bases at J, with 13 bases between. The CDR3 region has the DNA TGTGCCAGCAGTGAGACGGCGCCTCCATATGGCTACACCTTC. Translated, it gives CASSETAPPYGYTF.

This clone is a singleton in its sample. This sequence joins TRBV11-2 and TRBJ1-5; possible D gene TRBD1, 5 bases. CDR1 and CDR2 from the germline V gene are SGHAT and FQNNGV. The CDR3 has 14 amino acids. Trimming stripped 5 bases from V and 6 bases from J, with 14 bases between. CDR3 DNA sequence: TGTGCCAGCAGCCCCACGGGGGGGACTCAGCCCCAGCATTTT. As protein: CASSPTGGTQPQHF.

As DNA, the CDR3 is TGTGCCAGCAGCTTAGTCTCGACAGCTAAGAACACTGAAGCTTTCTTT. This translates into CASSLVSTAKNTEAFF. This chain uses TRBV7-2 with TRBJ1-1; a weak D match, TRBD1 (5 bases). V was pared by 1 base and J by 1 base, with 13 bases between. The CDR3 runs 16 residues. CDR1 SGHTA and CDR2 FQGNSA come from the germline V gene. Full variable domain (outside the CDR3, taken from reference TRBV7-2 and TRBJ1-1): GAGVSQSPSNKVTEKGKDVELRCDPISGHTALYWYRQSLGQGLEFLIYFQGNSAPDKSGLPSDRFSAERTGGSVSTLTIQRTQQEDSAVYLCASSLVSTAKNTEAFFGQGTRLTVV.

This clone has just one count. A junction end diverges from the germline sequence, so it may reflect a read error. The chain employs TRBV5-8 and TRBJ1-6; perhaps TRBD1 as D (5 bases). Germline V gene data show CDR1 as SGHTS and CDR2 as YDEGEE. The CDR3 spans 18 residues. The CDR3 spells CASTLVFGTGSYNSPLHF. The CDR3 DNA is TGTGCCAGCACCTTGGTATTCGGGACCGGCTCCTATAATTCACCCCTCCACTTT.

Here the CDR3 DNA reads TGTGCCAGCAGTGAATACAGGGGTTCACCCCTCCACTTT. It yields the protein CASSEYRGSPLHF. The chain has TRBV25-1 and TRBJ1-6; D possibly corresponds to TRBD1 (6 bases). The CDR3 extends over 13 amino acids. Germline V gene data show CDR1 as MGHDK and CDR2 as SYGVNS. The V and J ends lost 0 bases and 9 bases respectively, with 6 bases between them.

The chain recombines TRBV9 with TRBJ2-1; the D call may be TRBD1 or TRBD2 (5 bases each). Per germline, CDR1 SGDLS and CDR2 YYNGEE. The CDR3 runs to 16 residues. V was shortened by 0 bases and J by 10 bases, with 20 bases between the two germline ends. CDR3 loop: CASSVAGAASFGEQFF. In nucleotides, the CDR3 is TGTGCCAGCAGCGTAGCCGGGGCAGCGAGTTTCGGAGAGCAGTTCTTC.

This chain links TRBV6-2 or TRBV6-3 with TRBJ2-7; D not resolved. Per the germline V gene, CDR1 is MNHEY and CDR2 is SVGEGT. The V and J ends lost 2 bases and 5 bases respectively, with 7 bases between them. The CDR3 has 12 residues. The CDR3 sequence: CASSYPYHEQYF. For the CDR3, the DNA is TGTGCCAGCAGTTACCCCTATCACGAGCAGTACTTC.

This sequence joins TRBV9 and TRBJ2-7; TRBD1 aligns across 8 bases. The ends lost 0 bases at V and 9 bases at J; junction bases unmatched: 8. Germline V CDR1 and CDR2: SGDLS, YYNGEE. CDR3 length: 14 residues. The CDR3 is CASSVAGGQSAQYF. The CDR3 DNA reads TGTGCCAGCAGCGTAGCAGGGGGCCAGTCAGCGCAGTACTTC.

The J gene is TRBJ2-1, the V gene TRBV7-8, with 9 bases fitting TRBD1. The V gene's germline CDR1 is SGHVS and CDR2 FQNEAQ. The CDR3 totals 13 residues. V dropped 5 bases and J dropped 10; count of bases not matched to a gene: 6. CDR3 nucleotide sequence: TGTGCCAGCAGCAAGTCGGGACAGGGAGAGCAGTTCTTC. As protein: CASSKSGQGEQFF.

The chain is built from TRBV5-6 and TRBJ2-5, with D tentatively TRBD2 (5 bases). CDR1 SGHDT and CDR2 YYEEEE come from the germline V gene. V shed 0 bases and J shed 4 bases, with 16 bases lying between them. The CDR3 totals 16 residues. CDR3 bases: TGTGCCAGCAGCTTGGAGGACGGGAACTGGGGAGAGACCCAGTACTTC. Amino acids: CASSLEDGNWGETQYF.

This clone was seen just once. J is TRBJ1-2 and V is TRBV3-1 (or the pseudogene TRBV3-2); no clear D. Germline CDR1 and CDR2: LGHDT and YNNKEL (reference sequence). CDR3 size: 10 residues. V was pared by 0 bases and J by 14 bases, with 7 bases between. CDR3 DNA sequence: TGTGCCAGCAGCCAAGATTACTATACCTTC. Its protein is CASSQDYYTF.

In this sample, this clone turned up many times. CDR3 amino acids: CASNHRDRVYEQYF. The CDR3, as DNA: TGTGCCAGCAATCACCGGGACAGGGTCTACGAGCAGTACTTC. The genes are TRBV27 and TRBJ2-7, with 9 nucleotides matching TRBD1. Germline CDR1 reads MNHEY; CDR2 reads SMNVEV (reference sequence). J gave up 3 bases and V 7 bases, and 7 bases lay outside the gene matches. This CDR3 spans 14 amino acids.

The chain is built from TRBV11-3 and TRBJ2-1, with 7 bases matching TRBD2. Unmatched junction bases numbered 9, after V lost 5 bases and J lost 5 bases. CDR1 is SGHNT and CDR2 is YENEEA in the germline V gene. The CDR3 extends over 15 amino acids. CDR3 coding DNA: TGTGCCAGCAGCCTTGGACTAGTTTCCAACAATGAGCAGTTCTTC. Amino acid sequence: CASSLGLVSNNEQFF.

This chain joins TRBV19 and TRBJ1-2; tentatively, D is TRBD1 (5 bases). The CDR3 runs 15 residues. Between the trimmed V and J ends, which lost 1 base and 0 bases, there was a span of 9 bases. CDR1 is LNHDA and CDR2 is SQIVND in the germline V gene (reference sequence). In DNA, the CDR3 is TGTGCCAGTAGTATAGCAGGGTCAACTAACTATGGCTACACCTTC. It codes for CASSIAGSTNYGYTF. The complete variable domain, with remaining parts taken from reference TRBV19 and TRBJ1-2, reads DGGITQSPKYLFRKEGQNVTLSCEQNLNHDAMYWYRQDPGQGLRLIYYSQIVNDFQKGDIAEGYSVSREKKESFPLTVTSAQKNPTAFYLCASSIAGSTNYGYTFGSGTRLTVV.

The chain couples TRBV27 to TRBJ2-7; D gene ambiguous. The germline V gene encodes CDR1 MNHEY and CDR2 SMNVEV (reference sequence). The CDR3 totals 15 residues. Trimming left V 1 base short and J 3 bases short, with 13 bases between. The DNA of the CDR3 is TGTGCCAGCAGTTTATTTTCGGACCTGGGCTACGAGCAGTACTTC. Its protein product is CASSLFSDLGYEQYF.

The chain joins TRBV7-2 to TRBJ2-5; 7 nucleotides match TRBD1. V dropped 4 bases and J dropped 5; count of bases not matched to a gene: 4. Germline V gene lookup returns CDR1 SGHTA and CDR2 FQGNSA. The CDR3 sequence is 13 residues long. Written as DNA, the CDR3 is TGTGCCAGCAGCTCGGGACAGCGGGAGACCCAGTACTTC. This codes for CASSSGQRETQYF. Looking up the rest from reference TRBV7-2 and TRBJ2-5 gives the full variable domain: GAGVSQSPSNKVTEKGKDVELRCDPISGHTALYWYRQSLGQGLEFLIYFQGNSAPDKSGLPSDRFSAERTGGSVSTLTIQRTQQEDSAVYLCASSSGQRETQYFGPGTRLLVL.

The rearrangement uses TRBV18 and TRBJ2-2, with D perhaps TRBD2 (5 bases). The germline V gene has CDR1 KGHSH and CDR2 LQKENI. The CDR3 has 14 residues. The V end lost 3 bases, the J end lost 7 bases, and 12 bases lay between the germline ends. CDR3: CASSPKNGIGELFF. The CDR3 DNA reads TGTGCCAGCTCACCTAAGAACGGGATCGGGGAGCTGTTTTTT.

The CDR3 is CASTDLSSYEQYF. The DNA for the CDR3 is TGTGCCAGCACCGACCTCAGCTCCTACGAGCAGTACTTC. The chain joins TRBV28 to TRBJ2-7; D unclear. The length of the CDR3 is 13 residues. The germline V and J ends were trimmed by 7 bases and 0 bases, with 10 bases remaining between them. CDR1 and CDR2 from the germline V gene are MDHEN and SYDVKM.

A few counts support this clone. This chain uses TRBV10-3 with TRBJ1-5, with D uncertain. The CDR3 loop spans 10 amino acids. Between the trimmed V and J ends, which lost 4 bases and 7 bases, there was a span of 2 bases. CDR1 ENHRY and CDR2 SYGVKD come from the germline V gene. CDR3 residues: CAISVQPQHF. CDR3 DNA sequence: TGTGCCATCAGTGTGCAGCCCCAGCATTTT.

This clone was recorded a few times. The rearrangement joins TRBV18 to TRBJ1-3; maybe TRBD1 (5 bases). With 3 bases removed from V and 0 bases from J, the gap between germline ends came to 12 bases. The V gene's germline CDR1 is KGHSH and CDR2 LQKENI. The CDR3 runs to 16 residues. The CDR3 coding sequence is TGTGCCAGCTCACCCGACAGTCCGATCTCTGGAAACACCATATATTTT. This codes for CASSPDSPISGNTIYF. Using reference TRBV18 and TRBJ1-3 for the parts outside the CDR3, the full variable domain is NAGVMQNPRHLVRRRGQEARLRCSPMKGHSHVYWYRQLPEEGLKFMVYLQKENIIDESGMPKERFSAEFPKEGPSILRIQQVVRGDSAAYFCASSPDSPISGNTIYFGEGSWLTVV.